The next 23 T cell receptor beta chains were all read from a single sample in a study of shared clonotypes between healthy human individuals. Profiled with immunoSEQ multiplex PCR; TCRdb holds only in-frame clones, not every one. The repertoire holds roughly 2 million clones, with roughly 96% as singletons. The specimen was naive CD4+ T cells sorted from blood. The subset: CD45RA+ positively selected. The receptors shown here come from a man younger than 30 in good health.

The J gene is TRBJ2-1, the V gene TRBV6-6; D ambiguous. Germline V lookup: CDR1 MNHNY, CDR2 SVGAGI (reference sequence). The V and J ends lost 9 bases and 7 bases respectively, with 19 bases between them. This CDR3 contains 14 residues. This CDR3 reads CASGLTGGNNEQFF. The CDR3 nucleotides are TGTGCCAGTGGTCTCACGGGTGGAAATAATGAGCAGTTCTTC.

The CDR3 sequence is CASSVGTGDYEQYF. CDR3 in DNA: TGTGCCAGCAGTGTTGGGACAGGGGATTACGAGCAGTACTTC. The chain employs TRBV6-1 and TRBJ2-7; TRBD1 aligns across 10 bases. This CDR3 spans 14 amino acids. CDR1 is MNHNS and CDR2 is SASEGT in the germline V gene. J lost 4 bases, V lost 4 bases, and 4 bases had no gene match.

This sequence joins TRBV2 and TRBJ2-5; 10 bases align to TRBD2. Per the germline V gene, CDR1 is SNHLY and CDR2 is FYNNEI. The CDR3 is 14 amino acids. Trimming cost V 7 bases and J 4 bases; bases outside gene matches: 6. CDR3 DNA: TGTGCCAGCACTCTAGCGGGAGCGGGAGAGACCCAGTACTTC. This codes for CASTLAGAGETQYF.

This sequence joins TRBV5-1 and TRBJ2-5; TRBD1 matches 9 bases. V was pared by 3 bases and J by 5 bases, with 8 bases of the junction left unmatched. In germline, CDR1 is SGHRS, CDR2 YFSETQ. The CDR3 runs to 15 residues. The CDR3, as DNA: TGCGCCAGCAGCTCTACAGGGGGCAGAGAGGAGACCCAGTACTTC. Translation gives CASSSTGGREETQYF.

V and J are TRBV5-6 and TRBJ1-2; D might be TRBD1 (5 bases). V dropped 4 bases and J dropped 4 bases, with 14 bases sitting between them. Germline V gene data show CDR1 as SGHDT and CDR2 as YYEEEE. The CDR3 contains 14 residues. The CDR3 loop reads CASSGDGGGYGYTF. The CDR3 bases are TGTGCCAGCAGCGGCGACGGTGGGGGCTATGGCTACACCTTC.

This clone was detected only once. This sequence joins TRBV13 and TRBJ2-5; 13 bases map to TRBD2. V was clipped by 3 bases and J by 4 bases; unmatched bases: 2. CDR1 and CDR2 from the germline V gene are PRHDT and FYEKMQ (reference sequence). The CDR3 is made up of 15 amino acids. The CDR3 reads CASSFRLAGGETQYF. Written as DNA, the CDR3 is TGTGCCAGCAGCTTTAGACTAGCGGGAGGAGAGACCCAGTACTTC.

CDR3: CASSPDRGKNSPLHF. DNA for the CDR3: TGCGCCAGCAGCCCGGACAGGGGTAAAAATTCACCCCTCCACTTT. The rearrangement joins TRBV5-1 to TRBJ1-6, with TRBD1 matching over 9 bases. V was pared by 4 bases and J by 7 bases, with 6 bases of the junction left unmatched. The CDR3 contains 15 residues. Germline V gene data show CDR1 as SGHRS and CDR2 as YFSETQ.

The rearrangement uses TRBV20-1 and TRBJ1-4, with D tentatively TRBD1 (6 bases). Trimming shortened V by 6 bases and J by 8 bases, and 10 bases separated the two germline ends. The CDR3 covers 11 residues. In germline, CDR1 is DFQATT, CDR2 SNEGSKA (reference sequence). The CDR3 region is CSAPGGEKLFF. The CDR3 DNA is TGCAGTGCGCCTGGGGGCGAAAAACTGTTTTTT.

The chain joins TRBV28 to TRBJ2-7; D gene uncertain. Germline CDR1 is MDHEN and CDR2 is SYDVKM. CDR3 length: 11 amino acids. Between the trimmed V and J ends, which lost 5 bases and 8 bases, there was a span of 10 bases. DNA of the CDR3: TGTGCCAGCAGTAAGGATTTCAAGCAGTACTTC. This encodes CASSKDFKQYF.

In DNA, the CDR3 is TGTGCCAGCAGTGGGTGGACAGGGCTAACGGGGTCACCCCTCCACTTT. It translates to CASSGWTGLTGSPLHF. This chain joins TRBV28 and TRBJ1-6, with 8 bases that match TRBD1. Unmatched junction bases numbered 13, after V lost 5 bases and J lost 10 bases. CDR1 MDHEN and CDR2 SYDVKM come from the germline V gene. The CDR3 has 16 residues.

A word on this clone: The same CDR3 is also encoded by other DNA sequences in this sample. V is TRBV7-9 and J is TRBJ1-4; TRBD1 might be the D (5 bases). Germline V gene lookup returns CDR1 SEHNR and CDR2 FQNEAQ (reference sequence). V was pared by 1 base and J by 3 bases, with 9 bases between. CDR3 size: 15 residues. CDR3 region: CASSLVETANEKLFF. The CDR3 region has the DNA TGTGCCAGCAGCTTAGTGGAGACAGCTAATGAAAAACTGTTTTTT.

This sequence joins TRBV18 and TRBJ2-5; tentatively, D is TRBD1 or TRBD2 (5 bases each). Germline loops: CDR1 KGHSH, CDR2 LQKENI. The V gene lost 0 bases and the J gene lost 3 bases, with 11 bases spanning the gap. This CDR3 comprises 15 residues. As DNA, the CDR3 is TGTGCCAGCTCACCACCGGGGGTGCAGGAAGAGACCCAGTACTTC. The encoded protein is CASSPPGVQEETQYF. Using reference TRBV18 and TRBJ2-5 for the parts outside the CDR3, the full variable domain is NAGVMQNPRHLVRRRGQEARLRCSPMKGHSHVYWYRQLPEEGLKFMVYLQKENIIDESGMPKERFSAEFPKEGPSILRIQQVVRGDSAAYFCASSPPGVQEETQYFGPGTRLLVL.

The CDR3 loop reads CASSLRGEKWETQYF. CDR3 nucleotides: TGTGCCAGCAGCCTACGGGGGGAGAAGTGGGAGACCCAGTACTTC. This chain joins TRBV7-8 and TRBJ2-5; 7 nucleotides align to TRBD2. Trimming took 5 bases from V and 5 from J; bases not matched to a gene: 11. CDR3 length: 15 residues. In germline, CDR1 is SGHVS, CDR2 FQNEAQ.

V and J are TRBV5-4 and TRBJ2-1, with TRBD2 matching 7 bases. Germline CDR1 and CDR2: SGHNT and YYREEE (reference sequence). Trimming at V came to 4 bases and at J to 5 bases, leaving 3 bases not matched to a gene. CDR3 size: 13 residues. The CDR3 loop reads CASSRDYNNEQFF. The CDR3 DNA reads TGTGCCAGCAGCCGGGACTACAACAATGAGCAGTTCTTC.

The J gene is TRBJ1-2, the V gene TRBV7-6, with a possible D match to TRBD1 (5 bases). Germline V gene sequence: CDR1 SGHVS, CDR2 FNYEAQ. V lost 0 bases and J lost 5, with 13 bases in between. This CDR3 is built from 15 residues. As DNA, the CDR3 is TGTGCCAGCAGCTTAGCGCCCGGGACGGCATATGGCTACACCTTC. Amino acid sequence: CASSLAPGTAYGYTF.

The rearrangement links TRBV7-9 to TRBJ2-5; possibly TRBD1 for D (6 bases). V lost 4 bases to trimming and J lost 5 bases, with 14 bases between them. Germline CDR1 reads SEHNR; CDR2 reads FQNEAQ (reference sequence). The CDR3 is 14 residues long. Here the CDR3 DNA reads TGTGCCAGCAGCTCCCGACAGGACCGGGAGACCCAGTACTTC. It is translated as CASSSRQDRETQYF.

This clone was found a few times. The junction differs from germline at one of its ends, possibly a read error. Other DNA sequences in this specimen translate into the identical CDR3. This chain joins TRBV7-2 and TRBJ2-1; tentative D call: TRBD2 (6 bases). There are 12 residues in the CDR3. Per the germline V gene, CDR1 is SGHTA and CDR2 is FQGNSA. The CDR3 is CASSFELAEQFF. The CDR3 region has the DNA TGCGCCAGCAGCTTTGAGCTAGCGGAGCAGTTCTTC.

The rearrangement joins TRBV9 to TRBJ2-1; a possible D gene is TRBD1 (6 bases). This CDR3 is 16 amino acids long. The ends were cut back, 4 bases at V and 0 bases at J, with 14 bases in the middle. The germline CDR1 and CDR2 sequences are SGDLS and YYNGEE. The CDR3 nucleotides read TGTGCCAGCAGCCCGACCAGGGACATCTCCTACAATGAGCAGTTCTTC. Protein sequence: CASSPTRDISYNEQFF.

On this clone itself: Other DNA variants within this sample encode the same CDR3. CDR3 nucleotides: TGTGCCAGCTCACCGCAGGGGGCAGAGACCCAGTACTTC. Protein product: CASSPQGAETQYF. The chain is built from TRBV18 and TRBJ2-5; the match to TRBD1 covers 8 bases. Germline values: CDR1 KGHSH, CDR2 LQKENI. The CDR3 is made up of 13 amino acids. The V segment lost 3 bases and the J segment 4 bases; nucleotides outside the gene matches: 1.

The chain recombines TRBV29-1 with TRBJ2-1; 7 bases map to TRBD2. The CDR3 spans 13 residues. Germline-derived CDR1 and CDR2 are SQVTM and ANQGSEA. The V and J ends lost 4 bases and 9 bases, in that order; junction bases with no gene match: 9. CDR3 sequence (DNA): TGCAGCGTTGGGGGTGGAGCGGGACTTGAGCAGTTCTTC. It is translated as CSVGGGAGLEQFF.

The genes are TRBV2 and TRBJ2-3; 11 nucleotides match TRBD2. J gave up 2 bases and V 8 bases, and 6 bases lay outside the gene matches. This CDR3 spans 15 amino acids. Germline V CDR1 and CDR2: SNHLY, FYNNEI. The CDR3 protein is CASGRTSGYTDTQYF. DNA of the CDR3: TGTGCCAGCGGTCGGACTAGCGGGTACACAGATACGCAGTATTTT.

The chain uses TRBV11-2 and TRBJ2-1; TRBD2 agrees at 11 bases. V was clipped by 0 bases and J by 6 bases; unmatched bases: 1. CDR3 length equals 15 residues. Germline CDR1 and CDR2: SGHAT and FQNNGV. The CDR3 loop reads CASSLELAGGNEQFF. CDR3 bases: TGTGCCAGCAGCTTAGAGCTAGCGGGGGGCAATGAGCAGTTCTTC.

As to this clone: Within the sample, other DNA sequences also encode this same CDR3. The rearrangement joins TRBV5-4 to TRBJ2-5; unclear D gene. CDR3 length: 13 amino acids. Germline values: CDR1 SGHNT, CDR2 YYREEE (reference sequence). V was trimmed by 4 bases and J by 5 bases, leaving 12 bases between them. CDR3 sequence: CASSLGLEETQYF. The CDR3 nucleotides read TGTGCCAGCAGCCTCGGGCTCGAGGAGACCCAGTACTTC. The whole variable domain, filled in from reference TRBV5-4 and TRBJ2-5, reads ETGVTQSPTHLIKTRGQQVTLRCSSQSGHNTVSWYQQALGQGPQFIFQYYREEENGRGNFPPRFSGLQFPNYSSELNVNALELDDSALYLCASSLGLEETQYFGPGTRLLVL.